One T cell receptor (beta chain) is described in this entry. The antigen is unknown. Losses at the gene ends were 0 bases for V and 5 bases for J; bases not matched to a gene: 10. Germline CDR1 reads DFQATT; CDR2 reads SNEGSKA (reference sequence). The CDR3 length is 16 residues. This sample is part of a study of T-cell reconstitution after alpha-beta-depleted transplantation in children. Study-level points and caveats: T-cell counts and diversity were attributed mostly to newly produced T cells one year after transplant. TCRbeta diversity was high at day 60 in some patients (a result of surviving recipient T cells and thymic progenitors). In patients about two months after transplant, alpha-beta T cells reportedly arose from several hundred expanded graft clones.

The TCRbeta library incorporated unique molecular identifiers. MiXCR, run by TCRdb on the PCR reads, gives a single entry per CDR3 protein. The sample has about a million distinct CDR3 sequences; less than 30% are singletons. This chain links TRBV20-1 with TRBJ2-3, with 8 nucleotides matching TRBD2. The starting material was PBMCs, mostly from graft donor cells, obtained 360 days after TCRalphabeta/CD19-depleted stem cell transplant. The TCR comes from a boy in the first two years of life who had a stem cell transplant for SCID, so the T cells may come from the graft donor. In DNA, the CDR3 is TGCAGTGCTAGAGATCAGGCGGGGGGCAGAGGAGATACGCAGTATTTT. Translated, it gives CSARDQAGGRGDTQYF.